This is a list of T cell receptor beta chains from one sample in a study of blood T cell repertoires in COVID-19. Profiling relied on immunoSEQ multiplex PCR, and the TCRdb table lists in-frame clones only, not all of them. Here the sample spans approximately 300,000 clones, about four fifths being singletons. Sample: peripheral blood. Receptors originate from a woman in her forties or fifties with acute or convalescent COVID-19. The CDR3 runs from the conserved cysteine through the conserved F or W. Each record gives: D gene, clone size, J gene, V gene, CDR3 protein, CDR3 DNA. The D gene is left open where the match is weak. The size of a clone is reported for some rows only, either as once, few or many, or as a class for expanded clones.

- | - | TRBJ2-5 | TRBV10-3 | CAISESADGLSETQYF | TGTGCCATCAGTGAGTCCGCGGACGGACTCTCGGAGACCCAGTACTTC
TRBD1 | - | TRBJ2-3 | TRBV30 | CAWFDRGTDTQYF | TGTGCCTGGTTTGACAGGGGCACAGATACGCAGTATTTT
- | once | TRBJ2-4 | TRBV24-1 | CATSDSRQGAKNIQYF | TGTGCCACCAGTGATTCACGGCAGGGAGCCAAAAACATTCAGTACTTC
- | - | TRBJ1-1 | TRBV5-8 | CASSLDRGTEAFF | TGTGCCAGCAGCTTGGATCGGGGTACTGAAGCTTTCTTT
- | - | TRBJ2-5 | TRBV5-1 | CASGRASGETQYF | TGCGCCAGCGGGCGGGCTTCGGGAGAGACCCAGTACTTC
TRBD1 | - | TRBJ2-7 | TRBV18 | CASSPGTGGLGEQYF | TGTGCCAGCTCACCCGGGACAGGGGGATTGGGGGAGCAGTACTTC
- | many | TRBJ1-1 | TRBV5-6 | CASSLRLNTEAFF | TGTGCCAGCAGCTTGCGGTTGAACACTGAAGCTTTCTTT
- | - | TRBJ2-2 | TRBV19 | CASSTLRGTGELFF | TGTGCCAGTAGTACCCTCAGGGGAACCGGGGAGCTGTTTTTT
- | once | TRBJ2-4 | TRBV18 | CASSPVPPSLAKNIQYF | TGTGCCAGCTCACCAGTACCTCCATCACTAGCCAAAAACATTCAGTACTTC
TRBD1 | - | TRBJ2-3 | TRBV2 | CASSDPGTVTDTQYF | TGTGCCAGCAGTGACCCAGGGACAGTCACAGATACGCAGTATTTT
TRBD2 | - | TRBJ2-7 | TRBV10-3 | CAIRGTSSSYEQYF | TGTGCCATCAGGGGGACTAGCTCTTCCTACGAGCAGTACTTC
TRBD2 | - | TRBJ2-5 | TRBV7-7 | CASSLGAGNPPGTQYF | TGTGCCAGCAGCTTAGGAGCGGGAAACCCTCCCGGGACCCAGTACTTC
- | - | TRBJ2-2 | TRBV9 | CASSSHRDSGELFF | TGTGCCAGCAGCTCCCACAGGGATTCCGGGGAGCTGTTTTTT
- | - | TRBJ1-2 | TRBV5-1 | CASSLAPPGDNFNYGYTF | TGCGCCAGCAGCTTGGCCCCCCCCGGGGACAATTTTAACTATGGCTACACCTTC
TRBD1 | - | TRBJ2-1 | TRBV7-9 | CASSPPTGWGNEQFF | TGTGCCAGCAGCCCGCCGACAGGGTGGGGCAATGAGCAGTTCTTC
- | - | TRBJ1-5 | TRBV5-5 | CASSLRSNQPQHF | TGTGCCAGCAGCCTTCGGAGCAATCAGCCCCAGCATTTT
- | - | TRBJ2-2 | TRBV5-4 | CASSRSEAGELFF | TGTGCCAGCAGCCGAAGCGAGGCCGGGGAGCTGTTTTTT
- | - | TRBJ2-5 | TRBV5-4 | CASSRGPDSQETQYF | TGTGCCAGCAGCCGGGGACCGGACAGCCAAGAGACCCAGTACTTC
- | - | TRBJ1-4 | TRBV9 | CASSVDNDEKLFF | TGTGCCAGCAGCGTAGATAATGATGAAAAACTGTTTTTT
- | few | TRBJ2-7 | TRBV27 | CASSPSPQGGYEQYF | TGTGCCAGCAGTCCCTCCCCCCAGGGGGGCTACGAGCAGTACTTC
TRBD1 | - | TRBJ1-2 | TRBV27 | CASRSTGTGNGYTF | TGTGCCAGCCGTTCAACCGGGACAGGGAATGGCTACACCTTC
- | - | TRBJ1-6 | TRBV2 | CATSYTANSPLHF | TGTGCAACCTCCTACACAGCTAATTCACCCCTCCACTTT
- | - | TRBJ2-2 | TRBV7-3 | CASSQSGNTGELFF | TGTGCCAGCAGTCAGAGCGGGAACACCGGGGAGCTGTTTTTT
- | few | TRBJ1-1 | TRBV4-1 | CASSQAGVDTEAFF | TGCGCCAGCAGCCAAGCCGGGGTGGACACTGAAGCTTTCTTT
- | - | TRBJ2-2 | TRBV5-4 | CASSLAGSNTGELFF | TGTGCCAGCAGCTTAGCGGGTTCGAACACCGGGGAGCTGTTTTTT
- | - | TRBJ1-4 | TRBV28 | CASSFGRDEKLFF | TGTGCCAGCAGTTTTGGGAGGGATGAAAAACTGTTTTTT
TRBD1 | - | TRBJ1-1 | TRBV19 | CASSIVRTGANTEAFF | TGTGCCAGTAGTATAGTTCGAACAGGGGCGAACACTGAAGCTTTCTTT
TRBD1 | - | TRBJ1-2 | TRBV2 | CASSLRGRDYGYTF | TGTGCCAGCAGCCTCAGGGGGCGCGACTATGGCTACACCTTC
- | once | TRBJ1-2 | TRBV3-1/TRBV3-2 | CASSPSGNYGYTF | TGTGCCAGCAGCCCGTCAGGGAACTATGGCTACACCTTC
- | - | TRBJ1-3 | TRBV7-9 | CASSSGWAGNTIYF | TGTGCCAGCAGCTCAGGGTGGGCGGGAAACACCATATATTTT